This T cell receptor (beta chain) was recorded in a study of blood T cells in healthy people across ages. General study findings and limits: The fall in TCR beta diversity per million T cells was roughly linear with age.

To note about this clonotype: Its antigen is unidentified.

A second PCR, run for about 6 to 11 cycles, used a sample-barcoded 5' primer plus a J-beta primer mix. TCRdb redid the calling of the 5' RACE reads with MiXCR, one entry per CDR3 protein. The data contain about a million distinct CDR3 sequences, about 44% of them singletons. V was pared by 0 bases and J by 2 bases, with 9 bases of the junction left unmatched. This CDR3 spans 17 amino acids. Germline CDR1 is MGHRA and CDR2 is YSYEKL. Sequenced input: blood. This chain uses TRBV4-1 with TRBJ1-2, with 7 positions matching TRBD1. This clonotype was obtained from a man aged 25-45 years in good health. The CDR3 is CASSQDLGGNWNYGYTF. Here the CDR3 DNA reads TGCGCCAGCAGCCAAGATTTAGGGGGCAACTGGAACTATGGCTACACCTTC.